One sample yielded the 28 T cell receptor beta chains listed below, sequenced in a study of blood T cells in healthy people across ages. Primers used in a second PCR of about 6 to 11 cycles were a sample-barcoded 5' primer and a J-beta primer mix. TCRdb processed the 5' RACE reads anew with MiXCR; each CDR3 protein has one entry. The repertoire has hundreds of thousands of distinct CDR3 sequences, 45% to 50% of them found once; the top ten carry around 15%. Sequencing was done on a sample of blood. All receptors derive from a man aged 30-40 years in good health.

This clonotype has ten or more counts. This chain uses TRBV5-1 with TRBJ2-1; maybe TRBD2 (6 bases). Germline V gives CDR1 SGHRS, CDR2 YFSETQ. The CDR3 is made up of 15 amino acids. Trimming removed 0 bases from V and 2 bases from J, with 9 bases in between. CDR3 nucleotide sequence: TGCGCCAGCAGCTTGGAGGGACTTACCTACAATGAGCAGTTCTTC. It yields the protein CASSLEGLTYNEQFF.

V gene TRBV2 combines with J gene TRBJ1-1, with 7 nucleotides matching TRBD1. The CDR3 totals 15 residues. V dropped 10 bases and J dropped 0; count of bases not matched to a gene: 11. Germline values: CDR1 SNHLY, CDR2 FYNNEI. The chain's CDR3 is CATGTAWLMNTEAFF. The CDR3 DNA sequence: TGTGCCACAGGGACAGCTTGGTTAATGAACACTGAAGCTTTCTTT. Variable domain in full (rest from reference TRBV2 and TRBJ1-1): EPEVTQTPSHQVTQMGQEVILRCVPISNHLYFYWYRQILGQKVEFLVSFYNNEISEKSEIFDDQFSVERPDGSNFTLKIRSTKLEDSAMYFCATGTAWLMNTEAFFGQGTRLTVV.

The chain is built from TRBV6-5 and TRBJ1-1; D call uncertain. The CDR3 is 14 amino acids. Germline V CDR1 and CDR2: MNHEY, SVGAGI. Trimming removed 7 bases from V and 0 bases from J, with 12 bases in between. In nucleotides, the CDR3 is TGTGCCAGCAATACGGTAGGGCTGAACACTGAAGCTTTCTTT. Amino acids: CASNTVGLNTEAFF.

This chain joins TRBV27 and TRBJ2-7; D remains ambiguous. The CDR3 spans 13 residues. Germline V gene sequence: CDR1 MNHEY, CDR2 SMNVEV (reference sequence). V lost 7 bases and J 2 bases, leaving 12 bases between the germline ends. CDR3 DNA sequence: TGTGCCAGCAAATCTACAAGGGCCTACGAGCAGTACTTC. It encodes CASKSTRAYEQYF.

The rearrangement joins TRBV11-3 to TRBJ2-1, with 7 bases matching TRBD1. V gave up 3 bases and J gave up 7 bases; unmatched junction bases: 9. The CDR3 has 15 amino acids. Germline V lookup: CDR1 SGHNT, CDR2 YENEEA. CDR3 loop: CASSFRLTGSNEQFF. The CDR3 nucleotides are TGTGCCAGCAGCTTCCGCTTGACAGGGTCGAATGAGCAGTTCTTC.

The CDR3 reads CASSPPDGSREAFF. The CDR3 nucleotides read TGTGCCAGCAGCCCTCCAGATGGGTCGCGTGAAGCTTTCTTT. The chain carries TRBV3-1 and TRBJ1-1; D call uncertain. CDR3 size: 14 residues. The V gene's germline CDR1 is LGHDT and CDR2 YNNKEL (reference sequence). The V end lost 4 bases, the J end lost 7 bases, and 16 bases lay between the germline ends.

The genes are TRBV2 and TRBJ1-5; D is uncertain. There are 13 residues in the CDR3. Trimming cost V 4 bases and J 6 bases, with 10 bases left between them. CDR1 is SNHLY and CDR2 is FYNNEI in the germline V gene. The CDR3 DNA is TGTGCCAGCAGTGGCCCAGGTCCTCAGCCCCAGCATTTT. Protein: CASSGPGPQPQHF.

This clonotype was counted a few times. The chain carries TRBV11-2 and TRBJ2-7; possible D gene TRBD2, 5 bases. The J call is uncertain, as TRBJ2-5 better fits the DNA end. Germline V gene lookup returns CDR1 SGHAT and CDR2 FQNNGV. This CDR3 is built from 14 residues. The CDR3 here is CASSLGGMIETQYF. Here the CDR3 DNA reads TGTGCCAGCAGCTTAGGAGGGATGATAGAGACCCAGTACTTC.

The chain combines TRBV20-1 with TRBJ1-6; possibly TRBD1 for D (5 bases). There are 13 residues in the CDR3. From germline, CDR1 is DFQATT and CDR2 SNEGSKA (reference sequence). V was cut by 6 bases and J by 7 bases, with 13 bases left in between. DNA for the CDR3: TGCAGTGCGGAACCGGGGCCGAATTCACCCCTCCACTTT. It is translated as CSAEPGPNSPLHF.

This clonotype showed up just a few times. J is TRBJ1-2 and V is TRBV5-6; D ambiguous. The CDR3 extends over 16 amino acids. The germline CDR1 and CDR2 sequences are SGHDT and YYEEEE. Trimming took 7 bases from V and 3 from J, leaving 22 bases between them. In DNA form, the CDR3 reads TGTGCCAGCGCCCCCGCGGAGGATAGGTTGTACTATGGCTACACCTTC. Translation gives CASAPAEDRLYYGYTF.

Here the CDR3 DNA reads TGTGCCACCAGCACCGAGACTAGAAGCTCCAATGAGCAGTTCTTC. Translating it yields CATSTETRSSNEQFF. The J gene is TRBJ2-1, the V gene TRBV15; D is possibly TRBD2 (6 bases). The length of the CDR3 is 15 residues. Deletions cut 4 bases from V and 6 bases from J, with 16 bases between. Germline V gene lookup returns CDR1 LNHNV and CDR2 YYDKDF (reference sequence).

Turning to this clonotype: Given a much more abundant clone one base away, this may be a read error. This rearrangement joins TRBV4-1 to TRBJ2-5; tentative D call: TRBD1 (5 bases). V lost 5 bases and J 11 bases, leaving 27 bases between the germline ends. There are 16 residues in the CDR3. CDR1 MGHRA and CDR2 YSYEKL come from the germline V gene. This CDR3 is CASSGQQASSYNEQYF. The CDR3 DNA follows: TGCGCCAGCAGCGGACAACAGGCAAGCTCCTACAATGAGCAGTACTTC.

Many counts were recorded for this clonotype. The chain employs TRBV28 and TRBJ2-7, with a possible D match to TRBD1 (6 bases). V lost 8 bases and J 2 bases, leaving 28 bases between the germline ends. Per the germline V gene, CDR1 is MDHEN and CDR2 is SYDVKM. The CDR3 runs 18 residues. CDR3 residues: CASRTWGRIGSRAYEQYF. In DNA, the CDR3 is TGTGCCAGCCGCACCTGGGGGCGAATAGGATCAAGGGCCTACGAGCAGTACTTC.

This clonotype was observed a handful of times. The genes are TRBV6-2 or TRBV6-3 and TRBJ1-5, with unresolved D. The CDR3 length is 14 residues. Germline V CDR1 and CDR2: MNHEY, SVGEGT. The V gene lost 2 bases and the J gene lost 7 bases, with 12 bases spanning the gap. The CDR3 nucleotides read TGTGCCAGCAGTTACCCCGCAGTTGGGCAGCCCCAGCATTTT. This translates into CASSYPAVGQPQHF.

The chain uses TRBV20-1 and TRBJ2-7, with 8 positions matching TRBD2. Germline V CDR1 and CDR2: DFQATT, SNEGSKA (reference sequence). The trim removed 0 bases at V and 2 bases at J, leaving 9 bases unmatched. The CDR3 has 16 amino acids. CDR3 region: CSARDDPGGPPYEQYF. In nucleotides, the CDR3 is TGCAGTGCTAGAGATGACCCGGGGGGGCCTCCCTACGAGCAGTACTTC.

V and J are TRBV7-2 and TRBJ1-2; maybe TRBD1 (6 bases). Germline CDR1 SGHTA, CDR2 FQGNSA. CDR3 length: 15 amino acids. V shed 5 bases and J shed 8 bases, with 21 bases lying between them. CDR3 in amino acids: CASSPQGVGGRGYTF. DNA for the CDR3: TGTGCCAGCAGCCCCCAAGGGGTAGGGGGGCGAGGCTACACCTTC.

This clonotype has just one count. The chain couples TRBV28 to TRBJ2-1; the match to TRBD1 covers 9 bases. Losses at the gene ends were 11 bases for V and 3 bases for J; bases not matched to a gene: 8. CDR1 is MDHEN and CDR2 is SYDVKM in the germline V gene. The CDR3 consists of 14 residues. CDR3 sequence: CAGARTGVYNEQFF. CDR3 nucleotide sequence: TGTGCCGGGGCGCGGACAGGGGTCTACAATGAGCAGTTCTTC.

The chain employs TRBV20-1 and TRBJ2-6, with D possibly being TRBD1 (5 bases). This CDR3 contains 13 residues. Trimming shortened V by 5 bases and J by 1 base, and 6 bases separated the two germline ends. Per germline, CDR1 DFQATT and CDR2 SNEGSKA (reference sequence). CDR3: CSAAGSGANVLTF. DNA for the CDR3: TGCAGTGCTGCAGGGTCTGGGGCCAACGTCCTGACTTTC.

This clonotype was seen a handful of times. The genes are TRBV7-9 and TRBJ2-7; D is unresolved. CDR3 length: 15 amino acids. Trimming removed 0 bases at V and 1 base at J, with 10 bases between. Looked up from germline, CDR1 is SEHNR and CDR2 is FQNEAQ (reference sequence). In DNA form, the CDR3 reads TGTGCCAGCAGCTTAGCCCCAGCATCTTCCTACGAGCAGTACTTC. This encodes CASSLAPASSYEQYF.

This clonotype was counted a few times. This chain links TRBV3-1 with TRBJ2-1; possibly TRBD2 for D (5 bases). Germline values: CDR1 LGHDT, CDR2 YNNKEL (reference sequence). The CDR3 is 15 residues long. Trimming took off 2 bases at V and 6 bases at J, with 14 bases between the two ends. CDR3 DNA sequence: TGTGCCAGCAGCCAACTAGCCCCATATTCCAATGAGCAGTTCTTC. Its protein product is CASSQLAPYSNEQFF.

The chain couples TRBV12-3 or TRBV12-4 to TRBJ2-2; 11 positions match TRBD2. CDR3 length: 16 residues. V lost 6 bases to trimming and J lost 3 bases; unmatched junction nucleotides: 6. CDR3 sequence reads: CASSPASGGHTGELFF. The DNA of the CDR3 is TGTGCCAGCAGCCCTGCTAGCGGGGGGCACACCGGGGAGCTGTTTTTT.

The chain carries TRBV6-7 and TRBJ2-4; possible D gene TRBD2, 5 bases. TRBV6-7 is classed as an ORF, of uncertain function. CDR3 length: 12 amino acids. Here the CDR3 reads CDLGLAKNIQYF. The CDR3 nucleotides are TGTGATCTAGGACTAGCCAAAAACATTCAGTACTTC.

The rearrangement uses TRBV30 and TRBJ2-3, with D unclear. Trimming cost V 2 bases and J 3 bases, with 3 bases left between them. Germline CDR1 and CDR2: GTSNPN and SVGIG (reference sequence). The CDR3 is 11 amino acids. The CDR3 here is CAWSNTDTQYF. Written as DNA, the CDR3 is TGTGCCTGGAGTAATACAGATACGCAGTATTTT.

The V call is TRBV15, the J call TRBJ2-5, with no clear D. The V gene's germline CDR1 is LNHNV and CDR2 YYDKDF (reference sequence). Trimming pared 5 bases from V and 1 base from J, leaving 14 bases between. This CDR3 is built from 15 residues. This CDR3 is CATSSDTALQETQYF. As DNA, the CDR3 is TGTGCCACCAGCTCCGACACAGCTCTCCAAGAGACCCAGTACTTC.

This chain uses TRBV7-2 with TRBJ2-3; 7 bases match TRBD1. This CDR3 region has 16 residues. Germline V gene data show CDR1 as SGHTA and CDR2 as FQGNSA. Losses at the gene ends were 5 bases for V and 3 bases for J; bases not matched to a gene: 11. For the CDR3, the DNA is TGTGCCAGCAGCCCCCGAACAGGGGCAGAAACAGATACGCAGTATTTT. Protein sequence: CASSPRTGAETDTQYF.

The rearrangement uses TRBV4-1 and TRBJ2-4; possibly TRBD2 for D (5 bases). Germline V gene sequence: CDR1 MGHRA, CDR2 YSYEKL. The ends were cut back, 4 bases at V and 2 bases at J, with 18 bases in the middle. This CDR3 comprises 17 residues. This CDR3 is CASSLSGRGMTKNIQYF. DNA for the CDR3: TGCGCCAGCAGCCTCTCCGGCCGAGGGATGACCAAAAACATTCAGTACTTC.

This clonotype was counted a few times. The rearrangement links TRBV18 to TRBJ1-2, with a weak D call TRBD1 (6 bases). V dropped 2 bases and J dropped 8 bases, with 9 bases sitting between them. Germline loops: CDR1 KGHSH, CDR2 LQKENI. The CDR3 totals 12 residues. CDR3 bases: TGTGCCAGCTCACCAACAGGGAAGGGCTACACCTTC. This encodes CASSPTGKGYTF. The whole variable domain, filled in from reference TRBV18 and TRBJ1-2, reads NAGVMQNPRHLVRRRGQEARLRCSPMKGHSHVYWYRQLPEEGLKFMVYLQKENIIDESGMPKERFSAEFPKEGPSILRIQQVVRGDSAAYFCASSPTGKGYTFGSGTRLTVV.

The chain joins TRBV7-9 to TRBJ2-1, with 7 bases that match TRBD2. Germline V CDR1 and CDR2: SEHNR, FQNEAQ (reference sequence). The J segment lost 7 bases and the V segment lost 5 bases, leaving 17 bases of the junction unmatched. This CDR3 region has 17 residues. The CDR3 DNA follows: TGTGCCAGCAGCCAGGTGTTTGGGGCGGGGGAAGTGAATGAGCAGTTCTTC. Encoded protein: CASSQVFGAGEVNEQFF.